This TCR beta chain was recovered during a study of blood T cell repertoires in COVID-19. About the study: T cells, B-cell-depleted T cells, or PBMCs provided the cDNA or gDNA that served as material.

Trimming took off 5 bases at V and 5 bases at J, with 9 bases between the two ends. CDR3 length equals 13 residues. The germline CDR1 and CDR2 sequences are SGHVS and FNYEAQ. In assigning cohorts, the study relied on participant-reported clinical history. Sequenced by immunoSEQ multiplex PCR; TCRdb stores in-frame clones only, minus some. Of some 270,000 clones in the sample, approximately 85% were seen once. The sequence was collected from a woman aged 30 to 39 who had recovered from COVID-19. This sequence joins TRBV7-6 and TRBJ2-2, with a possible D match to TRBD2 (5 bases). The sample consisted of PBMCs or T cells enriched from blood (not recorded which). This chain's CDR3 is CASSPPGTGELFF. CDR3 bases: TGTGCCAGCAGCCCCCCGGGGACCGGGGAGCTGTTTTTT.